The clone carrying this T cell receptor (beta chain) was recorded a few times. These data are taken from a study of blood T cell repertoires in COVID-19. Clones were read by immunoSEQ multiplex PCR, and TCRdb kept only the in-frame ones, dropping some. The sample yields just over 300,000 clones, about 89% seen once. Germline V gene lookup returns CDR1 LGHDT and CDR2 YNNKEL (reference sequence). V gave up 0 bases and J gave up 5 bases; unmatched junction bases: 5. The CDR3 spans 15 residues. The gene calls are TRBV3-1 (or the pseudogene TRBV3-2) and TRBJ2-5; the match to TRBD2 covers 8 bases. The clonotype was recovered from a woman between 35 and 50 years old who had recovered from COVID-19. Specimen: PBMCs or T cells enriched from blood (not recorded which). The CDR3 coding sequence is TGTGCCAGCAGCCAAGATTGGGCTAGCGGGGAGACCCAGTACTTC. This encodes CASSQDWASGETQYF.